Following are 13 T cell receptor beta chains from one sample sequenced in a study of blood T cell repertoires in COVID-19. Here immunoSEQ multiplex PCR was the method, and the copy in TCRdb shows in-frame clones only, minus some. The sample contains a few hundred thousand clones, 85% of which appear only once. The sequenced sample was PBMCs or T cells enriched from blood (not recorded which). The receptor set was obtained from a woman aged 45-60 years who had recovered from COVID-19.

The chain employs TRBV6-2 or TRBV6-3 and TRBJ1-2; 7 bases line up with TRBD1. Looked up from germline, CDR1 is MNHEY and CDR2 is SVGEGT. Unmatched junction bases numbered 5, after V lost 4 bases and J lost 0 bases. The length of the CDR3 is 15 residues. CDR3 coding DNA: TGTGCCAGCAGTTCTCACGGGACAGCTAACTATGGCTACACCTTC. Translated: CASSSHGTANYGYTF.

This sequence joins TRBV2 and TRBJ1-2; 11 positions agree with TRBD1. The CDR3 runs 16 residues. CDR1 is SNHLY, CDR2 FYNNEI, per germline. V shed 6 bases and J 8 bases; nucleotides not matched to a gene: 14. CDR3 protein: CASRTFLSDRGRGYTF. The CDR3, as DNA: TGTGCCAGCAGGACGTTTCTATCGGACAGGGGGCGCGGCTACACCTTC.

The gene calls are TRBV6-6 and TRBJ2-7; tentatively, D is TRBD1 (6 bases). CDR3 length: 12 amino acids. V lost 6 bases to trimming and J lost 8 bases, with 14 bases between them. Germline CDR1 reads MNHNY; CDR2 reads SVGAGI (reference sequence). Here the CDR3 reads CASRDRLVQQYF. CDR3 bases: TGTGCCAGCAGGGACAGACTGGTCCAGCAGTACTTC.

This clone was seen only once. For the CDR3, the DNA is TGTGCCTGGAGTGGCGGTGGTGGCTACACCTTC. This sequence encodes CAWSGGGGYTF. This rearrangement joins TRBV30 to TRBJ1-2; D gene ambiguous. This CDR3 spans 11 amino acids. V was shortened by 1 base and J by 7 bases, with 7 bases between the two germline ends. CDR1 is GTSNPN, CDR2 SVGIG, per germline (reference sequence).

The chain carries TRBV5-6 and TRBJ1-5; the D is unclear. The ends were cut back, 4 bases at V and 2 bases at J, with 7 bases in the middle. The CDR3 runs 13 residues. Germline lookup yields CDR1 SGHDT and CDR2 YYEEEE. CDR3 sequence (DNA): TGTGCCAGCAGCCGGGAAGGCAATCAGCCCCAGCATTTT. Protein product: CASSREGNQPQHF.

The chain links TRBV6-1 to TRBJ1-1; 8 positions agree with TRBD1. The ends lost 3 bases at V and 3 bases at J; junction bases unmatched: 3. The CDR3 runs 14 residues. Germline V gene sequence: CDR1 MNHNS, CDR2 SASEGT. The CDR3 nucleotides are TGTGCCAGCAGTGAGACAGGGGCGGACACTGAAGCTTTCTTT. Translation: CASSETGADTEAFF.

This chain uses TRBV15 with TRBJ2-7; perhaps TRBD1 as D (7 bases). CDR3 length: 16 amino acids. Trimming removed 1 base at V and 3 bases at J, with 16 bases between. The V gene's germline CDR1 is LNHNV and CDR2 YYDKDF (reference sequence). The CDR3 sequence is CATSRGGGGTDYEQYF. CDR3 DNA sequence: TGTGCCACCAGCAGAGGTGGGGGCGGGACAGACTACGAGCAGTACTTC. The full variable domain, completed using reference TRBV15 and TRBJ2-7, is DAMVIQNPRYQVTQFGKPVTLSCSQTLNHNVMYWYQQKSSQAPKLLFHYYDKDFNNEADTPDNFQSRRPNTSFCFLDIRSPGLGDTAMYLCATSRGGGGTDYEQYFGPGTRLTVT.

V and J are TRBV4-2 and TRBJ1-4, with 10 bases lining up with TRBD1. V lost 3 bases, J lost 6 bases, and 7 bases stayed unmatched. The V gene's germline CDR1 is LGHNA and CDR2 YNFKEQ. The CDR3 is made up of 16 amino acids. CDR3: CASSHATGTGDEKLFF. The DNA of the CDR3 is TGTGCCAGCAGCCATGCCACCGGGACAGGGGATGAAAAACTGTTTTTT.

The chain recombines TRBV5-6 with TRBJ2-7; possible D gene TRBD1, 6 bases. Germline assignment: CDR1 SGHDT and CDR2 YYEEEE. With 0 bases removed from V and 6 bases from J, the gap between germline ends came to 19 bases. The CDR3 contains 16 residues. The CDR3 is CASSLVGAQGIFEQYF. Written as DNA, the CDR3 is TGTGCCAGCAGCTTGGTGGGTGCGCAGGGGATTTTCGAGCAGTACTTC. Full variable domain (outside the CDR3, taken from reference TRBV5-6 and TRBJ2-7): DAGVTQSPTHLIKTRGQQVTLRCSPKSGHDTVSWYQQALGQGPQFIFQYYEEEERQRGNFPDRFSGHQFPNYSSELNVNALLLGDSALYLCASSLVGAQGIFEQYFGPGTRLTVT.

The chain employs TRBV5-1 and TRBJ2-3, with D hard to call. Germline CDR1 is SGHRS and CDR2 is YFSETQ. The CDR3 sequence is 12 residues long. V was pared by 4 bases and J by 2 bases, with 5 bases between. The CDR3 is CASSQHTDTQYF. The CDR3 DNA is TGCGCCAGCAGCCAACACACAGATACGCAGTATTTT.

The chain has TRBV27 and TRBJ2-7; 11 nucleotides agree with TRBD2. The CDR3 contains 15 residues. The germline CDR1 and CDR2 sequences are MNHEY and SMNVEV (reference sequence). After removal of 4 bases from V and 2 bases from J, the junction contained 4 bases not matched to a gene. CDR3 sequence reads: CASSYSSGGTYEQYF. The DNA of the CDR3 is TGTGCCAGCAGTTACTCTAGCGGGGGGACCTACGAGCAGTACTTC.

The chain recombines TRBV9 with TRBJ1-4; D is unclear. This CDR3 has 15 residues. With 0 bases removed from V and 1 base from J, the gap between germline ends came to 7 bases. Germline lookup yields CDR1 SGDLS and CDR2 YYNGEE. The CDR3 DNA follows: TGTGCCAGCAGCGTAGATGAGGGAACTAATGAAAAACTGTTTTTT. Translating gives CASSVDEGTNEKLFF.

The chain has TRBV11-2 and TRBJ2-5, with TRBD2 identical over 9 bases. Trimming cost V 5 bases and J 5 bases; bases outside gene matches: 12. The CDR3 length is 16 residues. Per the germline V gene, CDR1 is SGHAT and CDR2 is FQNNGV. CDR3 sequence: CASSRSIRGRGETQYF. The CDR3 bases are TGTGCCAGCAGCCGATCAATCCGCGGGAGGGGGGAGACCCAGTACTTC.